This T cell receptor beta chain was documented in a study of cytomegalovirus exposure and HLA in healthy donors. Vbeta (60) and Jbeta (13) primers were used in the PCR. TCRdb's copy holds only in-frame clones and misses some; the assay was immunoSEQ multiplex PCR. The table includes more than 85,000 clones, 70% to 90% detected once. CDR1 is ENHRY, CDR2 SYGVKD, per germline. CDR3 size: 17 residues. This chain joins TRBV10-3 and TRBJ1-5; TRBD1 matches 11 bases. This TCR was sampled from a man aged 35 to 55 in good health and CMV-seronegative. The sample was PBMCs. CDR3 region: CAFSGPGQGEINQPQHF. The CDR3, as DNA: TGTGCTTTCTCAGGGCCGGGACAGGGGGAGATCAATCAGCCCCAGCATTTT.